This record concerns one TCR beta chain sequence. In this sample, this clonotype turned up a few times. Which antigen it targets is not known. No much larger clone is present one base from it, and per-base qualities are unavailable. The record originates from a study of T cell repertoires in cytomegalovirus infection (dated by TCRdb to the late 2010s). About the full investigation: The HLA type of each donor mattered for the analysis, because public TCR beta signatures pointed to carriage of CMV infection along with the matching HLA type.

The CDR1 and CDR2 encoded by the germline V gene are LGHNA and YNFKEQ. The CDR3 covers 14 residues, taking in both the cysteine and the phenylalanine. The CDR3 DNA has 42 bases and is translated from base 1. Deletion took 5 bases off V and 3 bases off J, with a span of 13 bases between the germline ends. Reads for this sample came from an Illumina HiSeq 1500. Clones were called with MiXCR by TCRdb after fastp trimmed the public reads at Q25, and only in-frame beta chains were retained. Entries are consolidated by CDR3 protein sequence, retaining the most common genes and DNA. In all, the sample holds hundreds of thousands of distinct CDR3 sequences, and around 18% of those were seen once. Around 10% of the sample belongs to the ten largest clones. The paper's findings and limits, for the study overall: The ex vivo response was dominated by HLA-C-restricted CMV-specific TCR beta clonotypes, and the single most frequent clonotype in two of eight donors was supplied by these HLA-C-restricted clonotypes. Carriers of CMV infection plus the relevant HLA type were discriminated by the cumulative frequency of public TCR beta family members in the study cohort and in an independent roughly 370-donor cohort.

What was sequenced was PBMCs. The receptor comes from a human donor in good health (CMV status not recorded). Some clones in this sample may be carry-over from other donors' samples. This chain is built from TRBV4-2 and TRBJ1-2, with the D gene uncertain. CDR3 protein: CASSTQRGDYGYTF. The sequence in DNA is TGTGCCAGCAGCACCCAACGCGGAGACTATGGCTACACCTTC.